The 20 T cell receptor beta chains given below trace back to one sample, sequenced in a study of T-cell reconstitution after alpha-beta-depleted transplantation in children. As it was prepared, the TCRbeta library received unique molecular identifiers. One entry per CDR3 protein, called by TCRdb with MiXCR from the PCR reads. The data hold hundreds of thousands of distinct CDR3 sequences, with 10% to 15% observed a single time. Sequenced here: PBMCs, mostly from graft donor cells, sampled 360 days after TCRalphabeta/CD19-depleted stem cell transplant. The receptors come from a male patient between 5 and 17 years old who had a stem cell transplant for acute myeloid leukemia, so the T cells may come from the graft donor.

This clonotype was observed at least ten times. The chain combines TRBV29-1 with TRBJ2-3; TRBD1 agrees at 7 bases. V lost 7 bases to trimming and J lost 2 bases; unmatched junction nucleotides: 15. Germline V gene sequence: CDR1 SQVTM, CDR2 ANQGSEA. The CDR3 covers 16 residues. The CDR3: CSANRRQGVFTDTQYF. CDR3 coding DNA: TGCAGCGCAAATCGCCGGCAGGGGGTCTTCACAGATACGCAGTATTTT.

The chain carries TRBV23-1 and TRBJ2-1, with D perhaps TRBD1 (6 bases). TRBV23-1 is filed as an ORF, its function uncertain. The CDR3 has 19 amino acids. The ends were cut back, 0 bases at V and 10 bases at J, with 28 bases in the middle. The CDR3 DNA reads as TGCGCCAGCAGTCAATCGGGGAAGGGGGACCATGGTCCCGGCTCCGAGCAGTTCTTC. It codes for CASSQSGKGDHGPGSEQFF.

This clonotype showed up just a few times. The V gene is TRBV20-1, the J gene TRBJ2-3, with a possible D match to TRBD2 (6 bases). Trimming left V 1 base short and J 6 bases short, with 11 bases between. The germline gives CDR1 DFQATT, CDR2 SNEGSKA (reference sequence). This CDR3 spans 13 amino acids. Written as DNA, the CDR3 is TGCAGTGCTAGAGCTACTAGCAGGGATACGCAGTATTTT. This codes for CSARATSRDTQYF.

This clonotype has a count of ten or more. The chain combines TRBV24-1 with TRBJ2-5; D possibly corresponds to TRBD1 (6 bases). Looked up from germline, CDR1 is KGHDR and CDR2 is SFDVKD. There are 15 residues in the CDR3. Trimming took 1 base from V and 2 from J, leaving 10 bases between them. CDR3 in DNA: TGTGCCACCAGTGATTTTGGACAGCCACAAGAGACCCAGTACTTC. It codes for CATSDFGQPQETQYF.

The V gene is TRBV5-1, the J gene TRBJ2-3, with D hard to call. Trimming left V 2 bases short and J 6 bases short, with 13 bases between. This CDR3 is 14 amino acids long. Germline loops: CDR1 SGHRS, CDR2 YFSETQ. CDR3 residues: CASSFGSFADTQYF. CDR3 nucleotide sequence: TGCGCCAGCAGCTTTGGTAGTTTCGCCGATACGCAGTATTTT. The complete variable domain, with remaining parts taken from reference TRBV5-1 and TRBJ2-3, reads KAGVTQTPRYLIKTRGQQVTLSCSPISGHRSVSWYQQTPGQGLQFLFEYFSETQRNKGNFPGRFSGRQFSNSRSEMNVSTLELGDSALYLCASSFGSFADTQYFGPGTRLTVL.

V gene TRBV24-1 combines with J gene TRBJ2-1; TRBD2 matches 8 bases. The CDR3 extends over 14 amino acids. The trim removed 9 bases at V and 5 bases at J, leaving 8 bases unmatched. CDR1 KGHDR and CDR2 SFDVKD come from the germline V gene. The DNA of the CDR3 is TGTGCCACCCGTACCGGGAGGGCCGACAATGAGCAGTTCTTC. It specifies CATRTGRADNEQFF.

The chain employs TRBV28 and TRBJ2-7, with a weak D call TRBD1 (7 bases). CDR3 length: 14 amino acids. Germline CDR1 and CDR2: MDHEN and SYDVKM. The V and J ends lost 5 bases and 3 bases respectively, with 14 bases between them. As DNA, the CDR3 is TGTGCCAGCAGTAATGCGCGGGACAGCTACGAGCAGTACTTC. Residues: CASSNARDSYEQYF. The variable domain in full, with the rest retrieved from reference TRBV28 and TRBJ2-7, is DVKVTQSSRYLVKRTGEKVFLECVQDMDHENMFWYRQDPGLGLRLIYFSYDVKMKEKGDIPEGYSVSREKKERFSLILESASTNQTSMYLCASSNARDSYEQYFGPGTRLTVT.

The rearrangement links TRBV20-1 to TRBJ2-2, with 7 bases matching TRBD2. The CDR3 extends over 14 amino acids. V lost 4 bases, J lost 2 bases, and 4 bases stayed unmatched. The germline CDR1 and CDR2 sequences are DFQATT and SNEGSKA (reference sequence). The chain's CDR3 is CSAISGGNTGELFF. In DNA form, the CDR3 reads TGCAGTGCTATTTCGGGGGGAAACACCGGGGAGCTGTTTTTT.

In its sample, this clonotype was seen many times. The gene calls are TRBV20-1 and TRBJ2-2; D gene unclear. V lost 1 base, J lost 3 bases, and 18 bases lay in between. Germline V gene data show CDR1 as DFQATT and CDR2 as SNEGSKA (reference sequence). This CDR3 contains 17 residues. CDR3 nucleotide sequence: TGCAGTGCTAGAGGCCTCCGCCCAGCGTTGGACACCGGGGAGCTGTTTTTT. It codes for CSARGLRPALDTGELFF.

The gene calls are TRBV2 and TRBJ2-1, with 12 bases that match TRBD2. J was trimmed by 8 bases and V by 6 bases; bases with no gene match: 8. This CDR3 is built from 15 residues. Germline V lookup: CDR1 SNHLY, CDR2 FYNNEI. The CDR3 coding sequence is TGTGCCAGCAGGGCTGGGACTAGCGGGTGGGATGAGCAGTTCTTC. Its protein is CASRAGTSGWDEQFF.

This clonotype was recorded a few times. The rearrangement links TRBV20-1 to TRBJ2-5, with D hard to call. The CDR3 spans 12 residues. V gave up 0 bases and J gave up 5 bases, with 7 bases separating them. Germline V lookup: CDR1 DFQATT, CDR2 SNEGSKA (reference sequence). CDR3 in DNA: TGCAGTGCTAGAGAGCGTCTGGAGACCCAGTACTTC. Amino acid sequence: CSARERLETQYF.

The table lists this clonotype with many counts. The J gene is TRBJ2-2, the V gene TRBV20-1; D not certain. V shed 5 bases and J shed 6 bases, with 16 bases lying between them. CDR3 size: 14 residues. Germline V gene data show CDR1 as DFQATT and CDR2 as SNEGSKA (reference sequence). The CDR3 DNA follows: TGCAGTGCTCGAACACGGACCGTCGCCGGGGAGCTGTTTTTT. As protein: CSARTRTVAGELFF.

This clonotype has a handful of counts. The V and J genes are TRBV5-5 and TRBJ2-1; TRBD2 is a possible D gene (6 bases). V was clipped by 3 bases and J by 2 bases, with 18 bases between them. The V gene's germline CDR1 is SGHKS and CDR2 YYEKEE (reference sequence). The CDR3 extends over 17 amino acids. The CDR3 reads CASSSIAVGLPYNEQFF. CDR3 nucleotides: TGTGCCAGCAGCTCTATAGCGGTTGGACTCCCCTACAATGAGCAGTTCTTC.

V gene TRBV9 combines with J gene TRBJ2-5; D not resolved. The CDR3 consists of 16 residues. The ends were cut back, 4 bases at V and 5 bases at J, with 21 bases in the middle. Germline CDR1 reads SGDLS; CDR2 reads YYNGEE. CDR3 bases: TGTGCCAGCAGCCCCCTCTCCGCGGAAAAGACCGAGACCCAGTACTTC. It yields the protein CASSPLSAEKTETQYF.

V gene TRBV29-1 combines with J gene TRBJ2-3; maybe TRBD1 (6 bases). This CDR3 has 15 residues. V was trimmed by 4 bases and J by 1 base, leaving 15 bases between them. The germline V gene has CDR1 SQVTM and CDR2 ANQGSEA. The chain's CDR3 is CSVAGNRDGTDTQYF. CDR3 in DNA: TGCAGCGTTGCGGGGAACAGGGACGGCACAGATACGCAGTATTTT.

This clonotype was detected a few times. The chain is built from TRBV7-2 and TRBJ1-1, with D possibly being TRBD1 (6 bases). The CDR3 covers 15 residues. V shed 4 bases and J shed 1 base, with 13 bases lying between them. CDR1 SGHTA and CDR2 FQGNSA come from the germline V gene. The CDR3 loop is CASSYRRGGNTEAFF. The CDR3, as DNA: TGTGCCAGCAGCTACCGCAGGGGAGGGAACACTGAAGCTTTCTTT.

The J gene is TRBJ2-5, the V gene TRBV29-1; TRBD1 aligns across 7 bases. The CDR3 covers 15 residues. With 5 bases clipped from V and 2 bases from J, the junction kept 11 bases outside the gene matches. The germline V gene has CDR1 SQVTM and CDR2 ANQGSEA. The CDR3 DNA sequence: TGCAGCGTTCTTCGAGGGGGCGGATTACAAGAGACCCAGTACTTC. Its protein product is CSVLRGGGLQETQYF.

This clonotype occurred many times. This sequence joins TRBV12-3 or TRBV12-4 and TRBJ1-1; 9 bases match TRBD1. V dropped 2 bases and J dropped 5; count of bases not matched to a gene: 6. This CDR3 has 15 amino acids. The CDR3 here is CASSLRDRDRTEAFF. For the CDR3, the DNA is TGTGCCAGCAGTTTAAGGGACAGGGATAGGACTGAAGCTTTCTTT.

The V gene is TRBV20-1, the J gene TRBJ2-3; D is possibly TRBD2 (5 bases). The CDR3 is 16 amino acids. V dropped 1 base and J dropped 1 base, with 15 bases sitting between them. Germline values: CDR1 DFQATT, CDR2 SNEGSKA (reference sequence). In DNA, the CDR3 is TGCAGTGCTAGAGGGGTAGAGGGCAGCCGCACAGATACGCAGTATTTT. It is translated as CSARGVEGSRTDTQYF.

This clonotype was seen more than once but under ten times. The chain couples TRBV7-9 to TRBJ2-7; 7 bases agree with TRBD1. The CDR3 contains 15 residues. Germline V CDR1 and CDR2: SEHNR, FQNEAQ (reference sequence). After removal of 2 bases from V and 6 bases from J, the junction contained 10 bases not matched to a gene. CDR3 region: CASSLRTGSYGEQYF. The CDR3, as DNA: TGTGCCAGCAGCTTAAGGACAGGATCATACGGCGAGCAGTACTTC. The full variable domain, completed using reference TRBV7-9 and TRBJ2-7, is DTGVSQNPRHKITKRGQNVTFRCDPISEHNRLYWYRQTLGQGPEFLTYFQNEAQLEKSRLLSDRFSAERPKGSFSTLEIQRTEQGDSAMYLCASSLRTGSYGEQYFGPGTRLTVT.